This T cell receptor (beta chain) was sequenced during a study of CD8+ T cells in alopecia areata (dated by TCRdb to the late 2010s). A note on the overall study: Treated patients were enrolled in an open-label pilot trial of oral tofacitinib, 5 to 10 mg twice daily, for moderate-to-severe alopecia areata. Tofacitinib was administered for 6 to 18 months, and 6 months of follow-up off drug were then conducted to assess delayed response and recurrence. In treated patients, disease severity was measured using the SALT score, which gives the percentage of scalp surface area affected. To study T cell clonal expansion in alopecia areata, the researchers applied high-throughput TCRbeta sequencing to both the C3H/HeJ mouse model and human patients. Human TCRbeta sequencing covered scalp tissue and sorted CD4+ and CD8+ peripheral blood T cells from patchy and totalis/universalis alopecia areata patients and healthy controls. Biopsies were taken from tofacitinib-treated patients at baseline and at 4 and 24 weeks of treatment, and a later scalp biopsy was taken in several of the tofacitinib-treated patients. Scalp clonality was compared across normal scalp (n=4), patchy alopecia areata scalp (n=8), and alopecia totalis/universalis scalp (n=8). The RNA source kit depended on sample type: the PAXgene miRNA kit for fixed scalp, the miRNeasy kit for PBMCs, and the RNeasy kit for mouse skin. Amplification of TCRbeta CDR3 regions was done by immunoSEQ multiplex PCR using 35 Vbeta forward primers and 13 Jbeta reverse primers. Beyond this particular receptor, the publication reports: Because the treated cohort was small and had just a single nonresponder, larger studies are needed to establish links between baseline CD8+ expansion and response. Compared with mice, TCR sequences shared between patients were less clear, possibly partly because of HLA diversity across the patient population. Many expanded lesional clones persisted in scalp and blood during tofacitinib treatment, which may partly explain relapse after stopping treatment. Higher clonality and more expanded CD8+ clones were observed in lesional scalp than in normal scalp, particularly in alopecia totalis/universalis, a finding suggestive of antigenic drive. Tofacitinib significantly lowered scalp clonality and the number of expanded CD8+ clones among the top 100 scalp clones. Unlike mouse skin, which is dominated by gammadelta T cells, normal human skin has resident alphabeta T cells that are also sequenced, and this complicates analysis of the scalp TCR repertoire.

There are 14 amino acids in the CDR3, from cysteine to phenylalanine inclusive. Only the CDR3 region is kept as DNA, spanning 42 bases read in frame from base 1. CDR1 and CDR2 are drawn from the germline V gene: SGHTA, FQGNSA. V is pared back by 3 bases and J by 3 bases, with 9 bases lying between the germline termini. Interpreted using the paper, the time point label stands for: less than 30 weeks on oral tofacitinib. The sample's treatment or condition label, decoded: oral pan-JAK inhibitor, 5-10 mg twice daily. Lesional scalp punch biopsies and peripheral blood were obtained from alopecia areata patients. PBMCs were separated by density centrifugation and stained for CD3, CD4 and CD8, after which CD4+ and CD8+ T cells were sorted on a FACSAria. The library relied on the immunoSEQ multiplex PCR assay. To provide template for TCR sequencing, every sample had RNA extracted and reverse transcribed into cDNA. First-strand cDNA was synthesized using SuperScript III with a 2:1 mix of oligo-dT and random hexamers. A synthetic immune receptor repertoire was used to assess amplification bias, and residual bias was removed computationally. The paper's processing steps were these. Raw reads were preprocessed to remove errors, and CDR3 was defined according to IMGT conventions as the region from the conserved cysteine to phenylalanine. Clonality was computed by normalizing Shannon entropy by log2 of the number of productive unique TCRs and subtracting the result from 1. Scalp TCRbeta sequences were cross-referenced with sorted blood CD4 and CD8 repertoires so that the CD4 or CD8 identity of scalp clones could be inferred. As stored in TCRdb, this immuneACCESS dataset retains in-frame rearrangements with V and J assigned. A fraction of the clones does not appear; measured against another copy, unresolved V genes explain less than half of the discrepancy, and the remainder lacks a known reason. That table is the source of V, J and clone size, and D and trimming were worked out from the DNA. This sample lists some 95,000 clones; roughly 46% were detected once. The ten most abundant clones make up roughly 18% of the sample.

Notes on this clone: The antigen this receptor binds is unknown. Base qualities are not at hand, and no much larger clone is one base apart.

This chain joins TRBV7-2 to TRBJ1-5; the D region possibly corresponds to TRBD1 (5 bases align). Source: CD8+ T cells sorted from blood, taken at week 24, from a patient treated with tofacitinib. This TCR was sampled from a human donor with alopecia areata. The bases are TGTGCCAGCAGCTTCGGGACGGACAATCAGCCCCAGCATTTT. Its translation is CASSFGTDNQPQHF.